In this sample, the clone carrying this TCR beta chain is medium-sized. Its matching antigen is unknown. The sample has other DNA sequences that encode this CDR3 too. The sample belongs to a study of CD8+ T cells in alopecia areata. The study's findings and limits: Normal scalp showed lower clonality than lesional scalp, especially alopecia totalis/universalis. Besides other cells, scalp samples also yield sequences of resident alphabeta T cells from normal skin. Against the mouse data, patients shared TCRs less clearly, possibly for HLA reasons.

Sequencing templates came from extracted RNA that was reverse transcribed into cDNA. The repertoire was sequenced with immunoSEQ multiplex PCR; TCRdb's copy has only in-frame clones and lacks some. Among some 31,000 clones listed, over 65% were seen once. The V end lost 2 bases, the J end lost 7 bases, and 10 bases lay between the germline ends. CDR1 is MRHNA, CDR2 SNTAGT, per germline. CDR3 length equals 13 residues. The sequenced sample consisted of NKG2D-low CD8+ T cells sorted from blood. The rearrangement links TRBV6-4 to TRBJ2-3; D may be TRBD2 (6 bases). This sequence was found in a human donor with alopecia areata. The CDR3: CASSDGGTNTQYF. The CDR3 bases are TGTGCCAGCAGTGACGGCGGGACGAATACGCAGTATTTT.